The rows below give T cell receptor beta chains drawn from one sample of a study of T-cell memory formation after mild COVID-19. TCRdb re-derived calls from the 5' RACE reads in MiXCR, one entry per CDR3 protein. The sample records about 200,000 distinct CDR3 sequences, approximately 20% being singletons. The sequenced sample consisted of PBMCs or a T cell subset sorted from them (not recorded which). The receptors stem from an adult woman who had mild COVID-19 (a few samples of this study predate the infection). Cell type and time point are not known. CDR3s include the opening cysteine and the closing phenylalanine or tryptophan. Each record gives: CDR3 protein, CDR3 DNA, D gene, V gene, J gene, clone size. D genes are given only for firm matches. Rows may omit the clone size; those that give it use once, few, many or a size class.

CDR3: CASSQVDRGAFF; DNA: TGTGCCAGCAGCCAAGTCGACAGGGGCGCTTTCTTT; D: TRBD1; V: TRBV4-2; J: TRBJ1-1; size: few
CDR3: CASSLSQVGTQYF; DNA: TGTGCCAGCAGTTTGAGTCAGGTTGGGACCCAGTACTTC; D: .; V: TRBV28; J: TRBJ2-5; size: .
CDR3: CSVGGTGANVLTF; DNA: TGCAGCGTAGGGGGGACTGGGGCCAACGTCCTGACTTTC; D: .; V: TRBV29-1; J: TRBJ2-6; size: .
CDR3: CASSLGGSHEQYF; DNA: TGTGCCAGCAGCTTAGGGGGGAGCCACGAGCAGTACTTC; D: .; V: TRBV7-9; J: TRBJ2-7; size: .
CDR3: CASSSTGPGELFFF; DNA: .; D: .; V: TRBV7-9; J: TRBJ2-2; size: .
CDR3: CASSKAFRGKTPEAFF; DNA: TGTGCCAGCAGTAAGGCCTTTCGGGGGAAAACGCCTGAAGCTTTCTTT; D: .; V: TRBV6-5; J: TRBJ1-1; size: few
CDR3: CASSPQGGSTEAFF; DNA: TGTGCCAGCAGCCCTCAAGGGGGGAGCACTGAAGCTTTCTTT; D: .; V: TRBV11-2; J: TRBJ1-1; size: .
CDR3: CSATVGATNEKLFF; DNA: TGCAGTGCTACCGTCGGGGCAACTAATGAAAAACTGTTTTTT; D: .; V: TRBV20-1; J: TRBJ1-4; size: few
CDR3: CASSHGQGNTIYF; DNA: TGTGCCAGCAGCCACGGACAGGGAAACACCATATATTTT; D: .; V: TRBV7-9; J: TRBJ1-3; size: .
CDR3: CASSPGGRGGASTDTQYF; DNA: TGTGCCAGCAGCCCGGGGGGCCGCGGGGGGGCGAGCACAGATACGCAGTATTTT; D: TRBD2; V: TRBV27; J: TRBJ2-3; size: .
CDR3: CASRKGDAVGGGSGNTIYF; DNA: TGCGCCAGCAGAAAGGGGGATGCCGTGGGCGGAGGCTCTGGAAACACCATATATTTT; D: .; V: TRBV4-1; J: TRBJ1-3; size: .
CDR3: CSARDRSNYGYTF; DNA: TGCAGTGCTCGGGACAGATCTAACTATGGCTACACCTTC; D: TRBD1; V: TRBV20-1; J: TRBJ1-2; size: many
CDR3: CSAGRLAGNTGELFF; DNA: TGCAGCGCCGGAAGACTAGCGGGGAACACCGGGGAGCTGTTTTTT; D: TRBD2; V: TRBV29-1; J: TRBJ2-2; size: few
CDR3: CASSVEGVSTDTQYF; DNA: TGTGCCAGCAGCGTAGAGGGGGTTAGCACAGATACGCAGTATTTT; D: .; V: TRBV9; J: TRBJ2-3; size: .
CDR3: CASSLGEGASGNQPQHF; DNA: TGCGCCAGCAGCTTGGGAGAGGGGGCCTCCGGCAATCAGCCCCAGCATTTT; D: TRBD1; V: TRBV5-1; J: TRBJ1-5; size: many
CDR3: CAVRDSSGNTIYF; DNA: TGTGCCGTCCGGGACAGCTCTGGAAACACCATATATTTT; D: TRBD1; V: TRBV7-2; J: TRBJ1-3; size: few
CDR3: CASSSTGTESIDEQFF; DNA: TGTGCCAGCAGCTCCACCGGGACAGAGTCTATTGATGAGCAGTTCTTC; D: TRBD1; V: TRBV7-3; J: TRBJ2-1; size: .
CDR3: CATSASKGKAGANVLTF; DNA: TGTGCCACCAGTGCCTCAAAGGGAAAGGCTGGGGCCAACGTCCTGACTTTC; D: .; V: TRBV24-1; J: TRBJ2-6; size: few
CDR3: CASSSRSGEDTQYF; DNA: TGCGCCAGCAGCTCAAGAAGCGGGGAAGATACGCAGTATTTT; D: TRBD2; V: TRBV5-1; J: TRBJ2-3; size: few
CDR3: CASSTRSSTNEKLFF; DNA: TGTGCCAGCAGCACCCGAAGCTCAACTAATGAAAAACTGTTTTTT; D: .; V: TRBV21-1; J: TRBJ1-4; size: few
CDR3: CASSQDRLAGLSGVVYEQYF; DNA: TGCGCCAGCAGCCAAGATCGTCTAGCGGGCCTCTCAGGAGTTGTCTACGAGCAGTACTTC; D: TRBD2; V: TRBV4-3; J: TRBJ2-7; size: many
CDR3: CSAGPKEGYTF; DNA: TGCAGTGCTGGGCCCAAGGAGGGCTACACCTTC; D: .; V: TRBV20-1; J: TRBJ1-2; size: .
CDR3: CASSLGVRAMNTEAFF; DNA: TGTGCCAGCAGCTTAGGGGTCCGGGCCATGAACACTGAAGCTTTCTTT; D: .; V: TRBV7-2; J: TRBJ1-1; size: .
CDR3: CASSSLAGVETHYF; DNA: TGTGCCAGCAGTTCACTAGCGGGAGTGGAGACCCACTACTTC; D: TRBD2; V: TRBV27; J: TRBJ2-5; size: .
CDR3: CASSEYSGANVLTF; DNA: TGTGCCAGCAGTGAGTACTCTGGGGCCAACGTCCTGACTTTC; D: .; V: TRBV25-1; J: TRBJ2-6; size: few
CDR3: CAISDGAPNYGYTF; DNA: TGTGCCATCAGTGATGGGGCCCCTAACTATGGCTACACCTTC; D: .; V: TRBV10-3; J: TRBJ1-2; size: few
CDR3: CASRKTRDEQFF; DNA: TGTGCCAGCAGGAAAACTAGGGATGAGCAGTTCTTC; D: .; V: TRBV12-3/TRBV12-4; J: TRBJ2-1; size: few
CDR3: CASSYLRGYEQFF; DNA: TGTGCCAGCAGTTACCTGCGGGGTTATGAGCAGTTCTTC; D: .; V: TRBV7-2; J: TRBJ2-1; size: few
CDR3: CAISERETQYF; DNA: TGTGCCATCAGTGAGCGAGAGACCCAGTACTTC; D: .; V: TRBV10-3; J: TRBJ2-5; size: medium-sized
CDR3: CASSREGGVEQYF; DNA: TGCGCCAGCAGCCGGGAGGGCGGGGTCGAGCAGTACTTC; D: TRBD2; V: TRBV5-1; J: TRBJ2-7; size: .
CDR3: CSARDPRAGNQPQHF; DNA: TGCAGTGCTAGAGATCCCAGGGCGGGGAATCAGCCCCAGCATTTT; D: .; V: TRBV20-1; J: TRBJ1-5; size: .
CDR3: CASSPGGLAGADTQYF; DNA: TGTGCCAGCAGCCCAGGCGGACTAGCGGGGGCAGATACGCAGTATTTT; D: TRBD2; V: TRBV12-3/TRBV12-4; J: TRBJ2-3; size: few
CDR3: CASSRLLEDSYEQYF; DNA: TGCGCCAGCAGCCGCCTCTTGGAGGACAGCTACGAGCAGTACTTC; D: .; V: TRBV5-1; J: TRBJ2-7; size: .
CDR3: CASSVSLNNEQFF; DNA: TGTGCCAGCAGCGTCAGCTTAAACAATGAGCAGTTCTTC; D: .; V: TRBV9; J: TRBJ2-1; size: .
CDR3: CASSRGASGQETQYF; DNA: TGTGCCAGCAGCCGGGGGGCTAGCGGCCAAGAGACCCAGTACTTC; D: .; V: TRBV5-6; J: TRBJ2-5; size: .
CDR3: CATTTGSYNSPLHF; DNA: TGTGCCACCACCACCGGGTCCTATAATTCACCCCTCCACTTT; D: .; V: TRBV12-3/TRBV12-4; J: TRBJ1-6; size: few
CDR3: CASSGQTSEQYF; DNA: TGTGCCAGCAGTGGGCAGACTTCCGAGCAGTACTTC; D: .; V: TRBV2; J: TRBJ2-7; size: few
CDR3: CASSEIEQREQFF; DNA: TGTGCCAGCAGCGAAATCGAACAACGTGAGCAGTTCTTC; D: .; V: TRBV12-3/TRBV12-4; J: TRBJ2-1; size: few
CDR3: CASSLGLFSTDTQYF; DNA: TGTGCCAGCAGCTTAGGGTTATTTAGCACAGATACGCAGTATTTT; D: .; V: TRBV7-8; J: TRBJ2-3; size: few
CDR3: CASSLVFLAGAGNEQFF; DNA: TGTGCCAGCAGCTTAGTCTTTCTAGCGGGGGCTGGCAATGAGCAGTTCTTC; D: TRBD2; V: TRBV7-2; J: TRBJ2-1; size: .
CDR3: CASDETQYF; DNA: TGTGCTAGTGATGAGACCCAGTACTTC; D: .; V: TRBV12-5; J: TRBJ2-5; size: .
CDR3: CASSQELAGTTDTQYF; DNA: TGCGCCAGCAGCCAAGAGTTAGCGGGGACCACAGATACGCAGTATTTT; D: TRBD2; V: TRBV4-1; J: TRBJ2-3; size: .
CDR3: CASSSGRDNSPLHF; DNA: TGCGCCAGCAGCTCGGGACGAGATAATTCACCCCTCCACTTT; D: .; V: TRBV5-1; J: TRBJ1-6; size: medium-sized
CDR3: CASSLGGQDTGELFF; DNA: TGTGCCAGCAGCTTAGGGGGACAGGACACCGGGGAGCTGTTTTTT; D: TRBD1; V: TRBV11-3; J: TRBJ2-2; size: .
CDR3: CASSLAAGNYGYTF; DNA: TGTGCCAGCAGTTTAGCGGCAGGGAACTATGGCTACACCTTC; D: .; V: TRBV12-3/TRBV12-4; J: TRBJ1-2; size: few
CDR3: CASSQDAGTGGYF; DNA: TGTGCCAGCAGCCAAGACGCCGGGACAGGGGGATATTTT; D: TRBD1; V: TRBV4-2; J: TRBJ2-3; size: few
CDR3: CASSSRTSGSKDTQYF; DNA: TGTGCCAGCAGCTCCCGGACTAGCGGGAGTAAGGATACGCAGTATTTT; D: TRBD2; V: TRBV12-3/TRBV12-4; J: TRBJ2-3; size: .
CDR3: CSGRANTEAFF; DNA: TGCAGCGGTCGGGCCAACACTGAAGCTTTCTTT; D: .; V: TRBV29-1; J: TRBJ1-1; size: few
CDR3: CASSVDRFETQYF; DNA: TGTGCCAGCAGCGTGGACAGGTTCGAGACCCAGTACTTC; D: TRBD1; V: TRBV13; J: TRBJ2-5; size: .
CDR3: CASSLGGVGYTF; DNA: TGTGCCAGCAGCTTGGGCGGCGTTGGCTACACCTTC; D: .; V: TRBV7-3; J: TRBJ1-2; size: few
CDR3: CASSKENTGELFF; DNA: TGTGCCAGCAGTAAAGAGAACACCGGGGAGCTGTTTTTT; D: .; V: TRBV7-9; J: TRBJ2-2; size: .
CDR3: CASSNQQGIDEQFF; DNA: TGCGCCAGCAGCAACCAACAGGGTATTGATGAGCAGTTCTTC; D: .; V: TRBV4-3; J: TRBJ2-1; size: few
CDR3: CASSQVQGSGNEAFF; DNA: TGTGCCAGCAGCCAAGTTCAGGGGTCGGGCAATGAAGCTTTCTTT; D: .; V: TRBV14; J: TRBJ1-1; size: few
CDR3: CSVEGRPGGADEQYF; DNA: TGCAGCGTTGAAGGCCGGCCAGGGGGCGCGGACGAGCAGTACTTC; D: TRBD1; V: TRBV29-1; J: TRBJ2-7; size: .
CDR3: CASSQQGLGLFF; DNA: TGTGCCAGCAGTCAACAGGGCCTTGGGCTGTTTTTT; D: .; V: TRBV6-1; J: TRBJ1-4; size: .
CDR3: CASSLRTGGDGIIAKNIQYF; DNA: TGTGCCAGCAGCTTACGGACAGGGGGCGATGGGATTATAGCCAAAAACATTCAGTACTTC; D: TRBD1; V: TRBV11-3; J: TRBJ2-4; size: .
CDR3: CASRRNWIKGNEQFF; DNA: TGTGCCAGCAGGAGGAACTGGATTAAGGGCAATGAGCAGTTCTTC; D: .; V: TRBV2; J: TRBJ2-1; size: .
CDR3: CSVSRDRGYEQYF; DNA: TGCAGCGTCAGCCGGGACAGGGGCTACGAGCAGTACTTC; D: TRBD1; V: TRBV29-1; J: TRBJ2-7; size: many
CDR3: CASRSTGPGTEAFF; DNA: TGTGCCAGCAGATCTACAGGGCCTGGGACTGAAGCTTTCTTT; D: .; V: TRBV27; J: TRBJ1-1; size: few